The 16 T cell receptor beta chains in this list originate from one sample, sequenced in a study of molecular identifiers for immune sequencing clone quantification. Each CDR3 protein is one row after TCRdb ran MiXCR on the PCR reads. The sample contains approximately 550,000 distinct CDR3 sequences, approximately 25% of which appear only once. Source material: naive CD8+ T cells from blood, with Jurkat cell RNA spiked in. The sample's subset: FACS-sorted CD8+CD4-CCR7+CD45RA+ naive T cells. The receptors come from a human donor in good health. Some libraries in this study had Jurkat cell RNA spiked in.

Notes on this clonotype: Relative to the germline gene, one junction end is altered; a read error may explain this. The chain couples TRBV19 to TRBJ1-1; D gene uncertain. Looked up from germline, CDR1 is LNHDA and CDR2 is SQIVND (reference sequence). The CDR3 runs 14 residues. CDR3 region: CASSMLGVNTGAFF. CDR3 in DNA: TGTGCCAGTAGTATGCTTGGAGTGAACACTGGAGCTTTCTTT.

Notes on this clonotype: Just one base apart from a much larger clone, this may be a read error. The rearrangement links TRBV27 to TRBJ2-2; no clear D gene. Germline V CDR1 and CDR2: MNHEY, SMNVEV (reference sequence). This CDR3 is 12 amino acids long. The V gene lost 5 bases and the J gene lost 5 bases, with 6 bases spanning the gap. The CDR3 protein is CASSDRTGELFF. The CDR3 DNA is TGTGCCAGCAGTGATAGGACCGGGGAGCTGTTTTTT.

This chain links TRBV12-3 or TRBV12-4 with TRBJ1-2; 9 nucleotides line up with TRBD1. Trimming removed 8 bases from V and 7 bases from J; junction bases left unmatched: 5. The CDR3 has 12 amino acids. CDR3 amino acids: CASWDRARGYTF. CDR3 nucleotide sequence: TGTGCCAGCTGGGACAGGGCTCGTGGCTACACCTTC.

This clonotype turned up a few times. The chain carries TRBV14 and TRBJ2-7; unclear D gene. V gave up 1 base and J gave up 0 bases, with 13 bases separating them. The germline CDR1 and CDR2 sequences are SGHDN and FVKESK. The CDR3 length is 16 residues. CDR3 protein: CASSQGTGQSSYEQYF. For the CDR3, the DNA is TGTGCCAGCAGCCAAGGGACCGGCCAGAGCTCCTACGAGCAGTACTTC.

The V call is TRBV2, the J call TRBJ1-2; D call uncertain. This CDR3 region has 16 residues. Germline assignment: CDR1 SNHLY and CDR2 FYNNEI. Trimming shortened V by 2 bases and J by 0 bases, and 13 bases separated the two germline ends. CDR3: CASSETGYTANYGYTF. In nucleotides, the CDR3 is TGTGCCAGCAGTGAAACGGGGTATACAGCTAACTATGGCTACACCTTC.

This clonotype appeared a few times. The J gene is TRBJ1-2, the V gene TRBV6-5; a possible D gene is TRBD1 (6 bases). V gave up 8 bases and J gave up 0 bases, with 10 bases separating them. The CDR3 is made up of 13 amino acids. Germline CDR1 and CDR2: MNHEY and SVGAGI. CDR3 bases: TGTGCCAGCCGGGGGGCCGCTAACTATGGCTACACCTTC. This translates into CASRGAANYGYTF.

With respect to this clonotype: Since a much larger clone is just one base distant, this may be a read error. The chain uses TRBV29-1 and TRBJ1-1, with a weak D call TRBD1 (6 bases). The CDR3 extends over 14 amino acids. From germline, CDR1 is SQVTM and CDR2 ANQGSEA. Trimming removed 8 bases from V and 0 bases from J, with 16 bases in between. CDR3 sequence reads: CSYDIQGLNTEAFF. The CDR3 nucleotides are TGCAGCTATGACATACAGGGACTGAACACTGAAGCTTTCTTT.

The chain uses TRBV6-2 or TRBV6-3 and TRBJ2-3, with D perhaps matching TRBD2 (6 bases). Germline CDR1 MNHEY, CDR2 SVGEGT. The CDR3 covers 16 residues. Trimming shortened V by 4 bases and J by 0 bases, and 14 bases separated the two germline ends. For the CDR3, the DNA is TGTGCCAGCAGTTCCGACGGGACTGCTAGCACAGATACGCAGTATTTT. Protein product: CASSSDGTASTDTQYF.

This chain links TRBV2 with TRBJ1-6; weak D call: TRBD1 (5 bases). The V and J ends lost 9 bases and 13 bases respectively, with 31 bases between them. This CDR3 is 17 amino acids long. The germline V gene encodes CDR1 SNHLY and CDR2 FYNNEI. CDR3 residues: CARSGPAQGPEWGPLHF. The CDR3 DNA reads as TGTGCCAGGAGCGGCCCCGCTCAGGGACCCGAGTGGGGGCCCCTCCACTTT.

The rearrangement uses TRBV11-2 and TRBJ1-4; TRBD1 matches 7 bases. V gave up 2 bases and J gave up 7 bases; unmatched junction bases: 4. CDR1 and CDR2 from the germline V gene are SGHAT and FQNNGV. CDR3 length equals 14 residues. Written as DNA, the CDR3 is TGTGCCAGCAGCTTATTCGCAGGGGGTGAAAAACTGTTTTTT. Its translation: CASSLFAGGEKLFF.

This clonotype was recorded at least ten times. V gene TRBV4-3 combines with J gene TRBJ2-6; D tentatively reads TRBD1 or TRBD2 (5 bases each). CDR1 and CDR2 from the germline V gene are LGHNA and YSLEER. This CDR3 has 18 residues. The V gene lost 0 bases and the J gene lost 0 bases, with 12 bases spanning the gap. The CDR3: CASSQDSGPLSGANVLTF. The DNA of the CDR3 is TGCGCCAGCAGCCAAGATTCGGGACCCCTCTCTGGGGCCAACGTCCTGACTTTC.

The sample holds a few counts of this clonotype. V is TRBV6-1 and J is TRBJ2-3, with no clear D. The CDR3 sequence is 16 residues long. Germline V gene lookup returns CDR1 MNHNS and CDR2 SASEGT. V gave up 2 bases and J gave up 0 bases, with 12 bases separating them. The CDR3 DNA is TGTGCCAGCAGTGAAAGTAAAGTTTTTAGCACAGATACGCAGTATTTT. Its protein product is CASSESKVFSTDTQYF.

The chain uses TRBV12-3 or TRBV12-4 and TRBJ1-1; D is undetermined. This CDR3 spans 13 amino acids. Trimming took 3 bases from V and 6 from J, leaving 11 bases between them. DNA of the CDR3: TGTGCCAGCAGTTTTTCGTGGGAACCTGAAGCTTTCTTT. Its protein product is CASSFSWEPEAFF.

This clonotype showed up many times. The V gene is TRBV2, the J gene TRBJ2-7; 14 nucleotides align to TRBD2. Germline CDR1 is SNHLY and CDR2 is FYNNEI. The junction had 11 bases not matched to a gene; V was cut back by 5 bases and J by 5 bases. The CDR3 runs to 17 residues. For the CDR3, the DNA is TGTGCCAGCAGTCGCCCGGGACTAGCGGGAGTATTCCACGAGCAGTACTTC. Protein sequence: CASSRPGLAGVFHEQYF.

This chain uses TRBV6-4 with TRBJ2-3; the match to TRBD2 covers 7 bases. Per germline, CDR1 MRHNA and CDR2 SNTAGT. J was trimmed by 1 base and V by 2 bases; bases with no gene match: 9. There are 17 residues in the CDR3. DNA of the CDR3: TGTGCCAGCAGTGACCGGCGGGAGTATGTGTGCACAGATACGCAGTATTTT. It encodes CASSDRREYVCTDTQYF.

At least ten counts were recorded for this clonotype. DNA for the CDR3: TGCAGTGCTAGAGATCATGGGGTTGGGGCCAACGTCCTGACTTTC. Amino acid sequence: CSARDHGVGANVLTF. The genes are TRBV20-1 and TRBJ2-6; D unclear. Looked up from germline, CDR1 is DFQATT and CDR2 is SNEGSKA (reference sequence). CDR3 length: 15 residues. Trimming removed 0 bases from V and 3 bases from J, with 9 bases in between.